The 27 T cell receptor beta chains below were found in one sample sequenced in a study of OX40 agonist ivuxolimab in advanced cancers. Receptors were amplified or captured by the immunoSEQ multiplex PCR assay. As stored in TCRdb, this immuneACCESS dataset retains in-frame rearrangements with V and J assigned. A fraction of the clones does not appear; measured against another copy, unresolved V genes explain less than half of the discrepancy, and the remainder lacks a known reason. The sample table records about 13,000 clones; around 73% of these occur just once. Jointly, the top ten make up 30% to 45% of the sample. The specimen was CD4+ or CD8+ T cells sorted from blood, collected in a trial of the OX40 agonist ivuxolimab. These receptors were taken from an adult with an advanced solid tumor such as melanoma, head and neck, liver or kidney cancer.

This clone was counted once. The gene calls are TRBV28 and TRBJ1-3, with TRBD1 matching over 8 bases. Germline-derived CDR1 and CDR2 are MDHEN and SYDVKM. The junction had 6 bases not matched to a gene; V was cut back by 4 bases and J by 4 bases. This CDR3 is 15 amino acids long. Here the CDR3 DNA reads TGTGCCAGCAGTTACCGGACAGGGACAGGAAACACCATATATTTT. This codes for CASSYRTGTGNTIYF.

The chain has TRBV7-8 and TRBJ2-5; 11 bases are shared with TRBD1. The DNA matches TRBJ2-7 better at its end, which makes the J call doubtful. The CDR3 is made up of 15 amino acids. Germline V gene sequence: CDR1 SGHVS, CDR2 FQNEAQ. The CDR3: CASSLRTGGLVEQYF. The CDR3 DNA reads as TGTGCCAGCAGCTTGAGGACAGGGGGCCTTGTCGAGCAGTACTTC.

This chain joins TRBV19 and TRBJ2-7; D remains unclear. The V gene lost 7 bases and the J gene lost 4 bases, with 11 bases spanning the gap. CDR3 length equals 12 residues. The germline gives CDR1 LNHDA, CDR2 SQIVND (reference sequence). The CDR3 DNA reads TGTGCCAGTACCTTCGACGGATACGAGCAGTACTTC. Translation: CASTFDGYEQYF.

CDR3 sequence reads: CASSSRGAIRNTGELFF. The CDR3 DNA is TGTGCCAGCAGCTCGCGGGGCGCCATCCGAAACACCGGGGAGCTGTTTTTT. The chain joins TRBV7-3 to TRBJ2-2; D perhaps matches TRBD2 (6 bases). CDR3 length: 17 residues. The V gene's germline CDR1 is SGHTA and CDR2 FQGTGA. V was shortened by 4 bases and J by 2 bases, with 17 bases between the two germline ends.

The chain is built from TRBV5-4 and TRBJ1-2; 8 nucleotides match TRBD1. Unmatched junction bases numbered 3, after V lost 3 bases and J lost 2 bases. CDR3 length: 14 amino acids. Germline CDR1 and CDR2: SGHNT and YYREEE (reference sequence). The CDR3, as DNA: TGTGCCAGCAGCTGGGACAGGCAAAACTATGGCTACACCTTC. The encoded protein is CASSWDRQNYGYTF.

The CDR3 coding sequence is TGTGCCAGCAGCGTAGAGAGGGGGCAGGAGACTGAAGCTTTCTTT. Translated: CASSVERGQETEAFF. This chain uses TRBV9 with TRBJ1-1, with 7 positions matching TRBD1. CDR3 length equals 15 residues. V lost 0 bases, J lost 5 bases, and 7 bases stayed unmatched. Germline V lookup: CDR1 SGDLS, CDR2 YYNGEE. The full variable domain, completed using reference TRBV9 and TRBJ1-1, is DSGVTQTPKHLITATGQRVTLRCSPRSGDLSVYWYQQSLDQGLQFLIQYYNGEERAKGNILERFSAQQFPDLHSELNLSSLELGDSALYFCASSVERGQETEAFFGQGTRLTVV.

The gene calls are TRBV19 and TRBJ2-1, with 9 bases lining up with TRBD2. The J segment lost 10 bases and the V segment lost 3 bases, leaving 13 bases of the junction unmatched. The germline gives CDR1 LNHDA, CDR2 SQIVND (reference sequence). This CDR3 has 16 amino acids. The CDR3 reads CASSIDSGGRAGEQFF. CDR3 DNA sequence: TGTGCCAGTAGTATTGATAGTGGCGGGAGGGCCGGCGAGCAGTTCTTC.

The genes are TRBV5-6 and TRBJ2-7; 7 bases line up with TRBD1. CDR3 length: 14 amino acids. Trimming took 4 bases from V and 5 from J; bases not matched to a gene: 9. CDR1 is SGHDT, CDR2 YYEEEE, per germline. The CDR3 DNA follows: TGTGCCAGCAGCCTCACAGGGGCCCTCCACGAGCAGTACTTC. It translates to CASSLTGALHEQYF.

The gene calls are TRBV14 and TRBJ2-6, with D unresolved. V dropped 4 bases and J dropped 2 bases, with 9 bases sitting between them. This CDR3 has 15 amino acids. Germline CDR1 is SGHDN and CDR2 is FVKESK. The CDR3 bases are TGTGCCAGCAGCCTGATGGCTACTGGGGCCAACGTCCTGACTTTC. It yields the protein CASSLMATGANVLTF.

This CDR3 reads CSVEQLNTEAFF. The CDR3 DNA reads TGCAGCGTTGAACAACTGAACACTGAAGCTTTCTTT. V and J are TRBV29-1 and TRBJ1-1; D not resolved. The germline gives CDR1 SQVTM, CDR2 ANQGSEA. The CDR3 is made up of 12 amino acids. V lost 2 bases and J lost 0, with 4 bases in between. Complete variable domain (other parts from reference TRBV29-1 and TRBJ1-1): SAVISQKPSRDICQRGTSLTIQCQVDSQVTMMFWYRQQPGQSLTLIATANQGSEATYESGFVIDKFPISRPNLTFSTLTVSNMSPEDSSIYLCSVEQLNTEAFFGQGTRLTVV.

The chain links TRBV6-1 to TRBJ2-1; 13 bases agree with TRBD2. The CDR3 runs to 20 residues. V lost 1 base to trimming and J lost 1 base; unmatched junction nucleotides: 10. Germline loops: CDR1 MNHNS, CDR2 SASEGT. The CDR3 DNA is TGTGCCAGCAGTGAAGAAGGGACTAGCGGGATAGGGTTATCCTACAATGAGCAGTTCTTC. Protein sequence: CASSEEGTSGIGLSYNEQFF.

The chain links TRBV23-1 to TRBJ2-3; D possibly corresponds to TRBD2 (5 bases). TRBV23-1 is reported as an ORF; its role is uncertain. This CDR3 has 13 amino acids. V lost 9 bases and J 2 bases, leaving 12 bases between the germline ends. This chain's CDR3 is CARSSEATDTQYF. The CDR3 DNA sequence: TGCGCCAGATCCTCGGAGGCCACAGATACGCAGTATTTT.

The chain recombines TRBV9 with TRBJ1-1; D may be TRBD1 (6 bases). Germline V gene lookup returns CDR1 SGDLS and CDR2 YYNGEE. Trimming shortened V by 3 bases and J by 0 bases, and 9 bases separated the two germline ends. This CDR3 has 14 amino acids. The CDR3 DNA follows: TGTGCCAGCAGCGCAGGACAGTTGAACACTGAAGCTTTCTTT. It yields the protein CASSAGQLNTEAFF.

By proportion, this clone is medium-sized. This chain connects TRBV2 to TRBJ1-5; no clear D. Germline CDR1 and CDR2: SNHLY and FYNNEI. CDR3 length: 13 residues. V shed 1 base and J shed 7 bases, with 8 bases lying between them. The CDR3 DNA sequence: TGTGCCAGCAGTGAAGGGGTAAGACAGCCCCAGCATTTT. It specifies CASSEGVRQPQHF.

The rearrangement uses TRBV6-4 and TRBJ2-2; possible D gene TRBD1, 6 bases. Germline V gives CDR1 MRHNA, CDR2 SNTAGT. V lost 3 bases and J lost 3, with 8 bases in between. This CDR3 is 14 amino acids long. CDR3 DNA sequence: TGTGCCAGCAGTGAAGGGGGAGACACCGGGGAGCTGTTTTTT. Translating it yields CASSEGGDTGELFF.

In its sample, this clone was seen a few times. The V gene is TRBV4-2, the J gene TRBJ2-7; unclear D gene. Germline V gene data show CDR1 as LGHNA and CDR2 as YNFKEQ. The CDR3 is made up of 15 amino acids. V lost 6 bases and J lost 0, with 15 bases in between. CDR3 loop: CASRPWPPTSYEQYF. In nucleotides, the CDR3 is TGTGCCAGCAGACCTTGGCCCCCGACCTCCTACGAGCAGTACTTC.

The chain recombines TRBV4-1 with TRBJ2-5; TRBD2 matches at 8 bases. With the DNA end fitting TRBJ2-7 better, the J assignment may be wrong. The CDR3 loop spans 15 amino acids. Germline lookup yields CDR1 MGHRA and CDR2 YSYEKL. The CDR3 sequence is CASSSSAGVTYEQYF. The CDR3 DNA reads TGCGCCAGCAGCTCATCAGCGGGGGTAACCTACGAGCAGTACTTC.

V gene TRBV7-9 combines with J gene TRBJ1-5; 7 bases agree with TRBD1. This CDR3 has 14 amino acids. The V gene's germline CDR1 is SEHNR and CDR2 FQNEAQ (reference sequence). J was trimmed by 2 bases and V by 5 bases; bases with no gene match: 3. CDR3 sequence reads: CASSRQGGNQPQHF. CDR3 DNA sequence: TGTGCCAGCAGCCGACAGGGTGGCAATCAGCCCCAGCATTTT. Full variable domain (rest looked up from reference TRBV7-9 and TRBJ1-5): DTGVSQNPRHKITKRGQNVTFRCDPISEHNRLYWYRQTLGQGPEFLTYFQNEAQLEKSRLLSDRFSAERPKGSFSTLEIQRTEQGDSAMYLCASSRQGGNQPQHFGDGTRLSIL.

This clone showed up just once. The rearrangement uses TRBV5-6 and TRBJ2-3, with D perhaps matching TRBD1 or TRBD2 (5 bases each). Trimming took 4 bases from V and 3 from J, leaving 21 bases between them. The length of the CDR3 is 17 residues. Germline V gives CDR1 SGHDT, CDR2 YYEEEE. The CDR3: CASSPEAQGWETDTQYF. For the CDR3, the DNA is TGTGCCAGCAGCCCCGAAGCGCAGGGATGGGAGACAGATACGCAGTATTTT.

This chain joins TRBV7-9 and TRBJ2-2; no reliable D call. The CDR3 has 13 residues. CDR1 is SEHNR, CDR2 FQNEAQ, per germline (reference sequence). V lost 5 bases, J lost 6 bases, and 10 bases lay in between. The CDR3 spells CASSPSGSGELFF. The CDR3 DNA reads TGTGCCAGCAGCCCTTCCGGCTCCGGGGAGCTGTTTTTT.

The CDR3 reads CASSIVGATNEKLFF. In DNA form, the CDR3 reads TGTGCCAGTAGTATTGTTGGGGCAACTAATGAAAAACTGTTTTTT. The chain uses TRBV19 and TRBJ1-4, with D unclear. Germline V lookup: CDR1 LNHDA, CDR2 SQIVND (reference sequence). CDR3 length: 15 residues. The ends were cut back, 3 bases at V and 0 bases at J, with 8 bases in the middle. The complete variable domain, with remaining parts taken from reference TRBV19 and TRBJ1-4, reads DGGITQSPKYLFRKEGQNVTLSCEQNLNHDAMYWYRQDPGQGLRLIYYSQIVNDFQKGDIAEGYSVSREKKESFPLTVTSAQKNPTAFYLCASSIVGATNEKLFFGSGTQLSVL.

This clone turned up a few times. V gene TRBV2 combines with J gene TRBJ1-1, with 10 nucleotides matching TRBD1. This CDR3 spans 16 amino acids. Germline trimming cut 6 bases from V and 0 bases from J; bases unmatched to any gene: 7. CDR1 and CDR2 (germline): SNHLY, FYNNEI. The CDR3 sequence is CASSERDRGLNTEAFF. CDR3 coding DNA: TGTGCCAGCAGCGAACGGGACAGGGGACTGAACACTGAAGCTTTCTTT.

This chain uses TRBV7-9 with TRBJ1-4; D not resolved. The germline V gene has CDR1 SEHNR and CDR2 FQNEAQ (reference sequence). The CDR3 runs to 15 residues. Between the trimmed V and J ends, which lost 2 bases and 0 bases, there was a span of 7 bases. CDR3 region: CASSLSFATNEKLFF. In nucleotides, the CDR3 is TGTGCCAGCAGCTTAAGCTTCGCAACTAATGAAAAACTGTTTTTT.

The sample holds a few counts of this clone. V usage is TRBV28 and J usage is TRBJ1-2, with D unclear. Germline CDR1 reads MDHEN; CDR2 reads SYDVKM. V was trimmed by 5 bases and J by 6 bases, leaving 10 bases between them. The CDR3 runs to 12 residues. CDR3 sequence reads: CASSDGGDGYTF. CDR3 coding DNA: TGTGCCAGCAGTGATGGCGGGGATGGCTACACCTTC.

The chain couples TRBV7-7 to TRBJ2-6, with D hard to call. Germline CDR1 is SSHAT and CDR2 is FNYEAQ (reference sequence). Trimming removed 5 bases from V and 5 bases from J, with 19 bases in between. The CDR3 covers 17 residues. The CDR3 protein is CASSSIMPQSRANVLTF. CDR3 DNA sequence: TGTGCCAGCAGCAGTATAATGCCACAAAGTCGGGCCAACGTCCTGACTTTC.

The chain has TRBV6-1 and TRBJ2-7; D is uncertain. The CDR3 sequence is 11 residues long. Germline CDR1 is MNHNS and CDR2 is SASEGT. Trimming pared 8 bases from V and 2 bases from J, leaving 7 bases between. CDR3 region: CASGPTYEQYF. The CDR3 coding sequence is TGTGCCAGCGGGCCGACCTACGAGCAGTACTTC.

V usage is TRBV27 and J usage is TRBJ2-7; 7 nucleotides agree with TRBD2. Germline CDR1 reads MNHEY; CDR2 reads SMNVEV (reference sequence). Trimming cost V 3 bases and J 3 bases; bases outside gene matches: 5. CDR3 length equals 14 residues. CDR3 nucleotide sequence: TGTGCCAGCAGTTTCGCGGGGAGGGGCTACGAGCAGTACTTC. Translation gives CASSFAGRGYEQYF.